This T cell receptor (beta chain) was found in a study of identical twins. Overall study results and limits: Beta out-of-frame twin sharing showed a weaker excess.

CDR3 size: 16 residues. V dropped 5 bases and J dropped 0 bases, with 14 bases sitting between them. Details on this clonotype: Its antigen remains unidentified.

A single record per CDR3 protein comes from TCRdb applying MiXCR to the 5' RACE reads. The sample contains hundreds of thousands of distinct CDR3 sequences, about 20% of which appear only once. A further study also used this sample, focusing on T cells expressing NK-cell markers. That work contributes: Seven sequenced donors out of eight were HCMV-seropositive, one seronegative. Top CD8+ clonotypes included the dominant CD3+CD56+NKG2C+ clonotypes in roughly 6 donors.

Sequencing input: PBMCs. This chain connects TRBV12-3 or TRBV12-4 to TRBJ2-1, with D tentatively TRBD2 (6 bases). The sequence derives from a young woman in good health. The DNA of the CDR3 is TGTGCCAGCAGTCCTGGGACTCGAAGCTCCTACAATGAGCAGTTCTTC. This gives the protein CASSPGTRSSYNEQFF.